These 14 T cell receptor beta chains share one sample of origin, sequenced in a study of shared clonotypes between healthy human individuals. Produced via immunoSEQ multiplex PCR; TCRdb's table is partial and in-frame only. The sample holds about 1.5 million clones; under 99% are singletons and the top ten take about 0.45%. The material sequenced was naive CD4+ T cells sorted from blood. The subset: CD45RA+ positively selected. The receptors derive from a man in his thirties or forties in good health.

V gene TRBV5-1 combines with J gene TRBJ2-3; D not resolved. The germline V gene encodes CDR1 SGHRS and CDR2 YFSETQ. The CDR3 sequence is 15 residues long. V lost 1 base to trimming and J lost 1 base, with 10 bases between them. The CDR3 is CASSLNPWGTDTQYF. DNA for the CDR3: TGCGCCAGCAGCTTGAACCCTTGGGGCACAGATACGCAGTATTTT.

The chain uses TRBV9 and TRBJ2-5; a possible D gene is TRBD1 (6 bases). This CDR3 contains 15 residues. The germline gives CDR1 SGDLS, CDR2 YYNGEE. V dropped 0 bases and J dropped 7 bases, with 16 bases sitting between them. The CDR3 DNA sequence: TGTGCCAGCAGCGTAGATAACGCAGGGGCGGCGACCCAGTACTTC. This encodes CASSVDNAGAATQYF. Filled out from reference TRBV9 and TRBJ2-5, the complete variable domain reads DSGVTQTPKHLITATGQRVTLRCSPRSGDLSVYWYQQSLDQGLQFLIQYYNGEERAKGNILERFSAQQFPDLHSELNLSSLELGDSALYFCASSVDNAGAATQYFGPGTRLLVL.

The chain combines TRBV29-1 with TRBJ2-3; D remains unclear. There are 12 residues in the CDR3. From germline, CDR1 is SQVTM and CDR2 ANQGSEA. Trimming took 1 base from V and 4 from J, leaving 6 bases between them. CDR3 nucleotide sequence: TGCAGCGTTGAAGGTCAGGCAGATACGCAGTATTTT. This gives the protein CSVEGQADTQYF.

The chain joins TRBV4-1 to TRBJ2-7; D gene unclear. V shed 0 bases and J shed 6 bases, with 9 bases lying between them. The V gene's germline CDR1 is MGHRA and CDR2 YSYEKL. The CDR3 has 13 residues. This CDR3 is CASSQDGWAEQYF. CDR3 bases: TGCGCCAGCAGCCAAGATGGGTGGGCCGAGCAGTACTTC.

This clone was seen just once. This chain connects TRBV11-2 to TRBJ2-5; 10 positions match TRBD2. Germline V gene sequence: CDR1 SGHAT, CDR2 FQNNGV. V dropped 1 base and J dropped 4; count of bases not matched to a gene: 6. There are 16 residues in the CDR3. DNA of the CDR3: TGTGCCAGCAGCTTAGCTCTAACTAGCGGGATAGAGACCCAGTACTTC. It yields the protein CASSLALTSGIETQYF.

V usage is TRBV29-1 and J usage is TRBJ2-1, with D perhaps TRBD1 or TRBD2 (5 bases each). The V end lost 4 bases, the J end lost 3 bases, and 13 bases lay between the germline ends. This CDR3 spans 14 amino acids. Germline assignment: CDR1 SQVTM and CDR2 ANQGSEA. CDR3 loop: CSVGRQGRYNEQFF. CDR3 in DNA: TGCAGCGTTGGGCGGCAGGGACGCTACAATGAGCAGTTCTTC.

V is TRBV6-8 and J is TRBJ2-3; D might be TRBD1 (6 bases). This CDR3 has 13 residues. The V gene lost 6 bases and the J gene lost 6 bases, with 13 bases spanning the gap. In germline, CDR1 is MNHGY, CDR2 SAAAGT. The CDR3 here is CASRLPQGDTQYF. The CDR3 DNA sequence: TGTGCCAGCAGGCTCCCCCAGGGGGATACGCAGTATTTT.

The V call is TRBV28, the J call TRBJ2-3, with 8 bases lining up with TRBD1. Losses at the gene ends were 5 bases for V and 1 base for J; bases not matched to a gene: 8. The germline V gene encodes CDR1 MDHEN and CDR2 SYDVKM. The CDR3 has 16 amino acids. The CDR3 reads CASSTRTGSGTDTQYF. The CDR3 DNA sequence: TGTGCCAGCAGTACCAGGACAGGGTCGGGCACAGATACGCAGTATTTT.

The table lists this clone with a count of one. The CDR3 sequence is CASSPPRGQETYNEQFF. The CDR3 nucleotides are TGTGCCAGCTCACCTCCCCGGGGACAGGAGACCTACAATGAGCAGTTCTTC. V usage is TRBV18 and J usage is TRBJ2-1; 8 positions agree with TRBD1. Unmatched junction bases numbered 9, after V lost 3 bases and J lost 2 bases. This CDR3 is built from 17 residues. The V gene's germline CDR1 is KGHSH and CDR2 LQKENI. The full variable domain, in which reference TRBV18 and TRBJ2-1 provide the parts outside the CDR3, is NAGVMQNPRHLVRRRGQEARLRCSPMKGHSHVYWYRQLPEEGLKFMVYLQKENIIDESGMPKERFSAEFPKEGPSILRIQQVVRGDSAAYFCASSPPRGQETYNEQFFGPGTRLTVL.

Notes on this clone: The sample contains more than one DNA sequence encoding this CDR3. The V call is TRBV19, the J call TRBJ2-7; D tentatively reads TRBD1 or TRBD2 (5 bases each). The ends were cut back, 5 bases at V and 0 bases at J, with 8 bases in the middle. This CDR3 has 13 amino acids. Per the germline V gene, CDR1 is LNHDA and CDR2 is SQIVND (reference sequence). The CDR3 sequence is CASSGTGSYEQYF. The DNA of the CDR3 is TGTGCCAGTAGTGGGACCGGCTCCTACGAGCAGTACTTC.

This sequence joins TRBV28 and TRBJ2-5; D assignment may be TRBD1 or TRBD2 (6 bases each). From germline, CDR1 is MDHEN and CDR2 SYDVKM. The CDR3 is made up of 16 amino acids. The germline V and J ends were trimmed by 3 bases and 4 bases, with 18 bases remaining between them. The CDR3 DNA is TGTGCCAGCAGTTTTGGGGGGCTAGGGGGTACAGAGACCCAGTACTTC. Its translation is CASSFGGLGGTETQYF.

V is TRBV2 and J is TRBJ2-3, with TRBD1 matching over 8 bases. Germline CDR1 and CDR2: SNHLY and FYNNEI. This CDR3 has 15 amino acids. V trimming: 6 bases; J trimming: 2 bases; junction bases outside the gene matches: 7. CDR3: CASRKGTGNTDTQYF. Written as DNA, the CDR3 is TGTGCCAGCAGGAAGGGGACAGGCAACACAGATACGCAGTATTTT.

The gene calls are TRBV7-2 and TRBJ2-1; 13 bases map to TRBD2. Trimming took 5 bases from V and 1 from J; bases not matched to a gene: 11. CDR3 length: 19 residues. Germline loops: CDR1 SGHTA, CDR2 FQGNSA. CDR3 protein: CASSELAGGVRGSYNEQFF. The CDR3 nucleotides read TGTGCCAGCAGCGAACTAGCGGGAGGGGTTAGGGGGTCCTACAATGAGCAGTTCTTC. Looking up the rest from reference TRBV7-2 and TRBJ2-1 gives the full variable domain: GAGVSQSPSNKVTEKGKDVELRCDPISGHTALYWYRQSLGQGLEFLIYFQGNSAPDKSGLPSDRFSAERTGGSVSTLTIQRTQQEDSAVYLCASSELAGGVRGSYNEQFFGPGTRLTVL.

V and J are TRBV11-2 and TRBJ2-5, with 11 nucleotides matching TRBD2. Germline CDR1 reads SGHAT; CDR2 reads FQNNGV. This CDR3 is 18 amino acids long. V lost 5 bases to trimming and J lost 4 bases; unmatched junction nucleotides: 15. CDR3 sequence: CASSEPGLAVFLGETQYF. CDR3 in DNA: TGTGCCAGCAGCGAACCGGGACTAGCGGTTTTTTTGGGAGAGACCCAGTACTTC. The full variable domain, completed using reference TRBV11-2 and TRBJ2-5, is EAGVAQSPRYKIIEKRQSVAFWCNPISGHATLYWYQQILGQGPKLLIQFQNNGVVDDSQLPKDRFSAERLKGVDSTLKIQPAKLEDSAVYLCASSEPGLAVFLGETQYFGPGTRLLVL.